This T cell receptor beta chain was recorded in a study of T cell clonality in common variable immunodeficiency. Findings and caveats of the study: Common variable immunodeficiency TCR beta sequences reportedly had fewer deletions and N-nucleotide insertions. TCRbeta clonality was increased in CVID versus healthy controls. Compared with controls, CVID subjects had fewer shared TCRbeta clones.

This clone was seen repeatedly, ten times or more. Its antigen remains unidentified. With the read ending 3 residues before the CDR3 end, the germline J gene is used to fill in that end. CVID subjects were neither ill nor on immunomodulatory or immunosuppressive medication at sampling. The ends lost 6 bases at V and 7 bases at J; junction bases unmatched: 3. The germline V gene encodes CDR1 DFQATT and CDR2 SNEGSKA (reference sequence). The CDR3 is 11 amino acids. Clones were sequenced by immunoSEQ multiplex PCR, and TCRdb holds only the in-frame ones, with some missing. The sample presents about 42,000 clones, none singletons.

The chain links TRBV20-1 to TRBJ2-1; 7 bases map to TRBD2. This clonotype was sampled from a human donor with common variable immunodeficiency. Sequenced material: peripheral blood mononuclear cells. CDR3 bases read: TGCAGTGCGGCTAGCGGAAATGAG. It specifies CSAASGNE. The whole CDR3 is CSAASGNEQFF.